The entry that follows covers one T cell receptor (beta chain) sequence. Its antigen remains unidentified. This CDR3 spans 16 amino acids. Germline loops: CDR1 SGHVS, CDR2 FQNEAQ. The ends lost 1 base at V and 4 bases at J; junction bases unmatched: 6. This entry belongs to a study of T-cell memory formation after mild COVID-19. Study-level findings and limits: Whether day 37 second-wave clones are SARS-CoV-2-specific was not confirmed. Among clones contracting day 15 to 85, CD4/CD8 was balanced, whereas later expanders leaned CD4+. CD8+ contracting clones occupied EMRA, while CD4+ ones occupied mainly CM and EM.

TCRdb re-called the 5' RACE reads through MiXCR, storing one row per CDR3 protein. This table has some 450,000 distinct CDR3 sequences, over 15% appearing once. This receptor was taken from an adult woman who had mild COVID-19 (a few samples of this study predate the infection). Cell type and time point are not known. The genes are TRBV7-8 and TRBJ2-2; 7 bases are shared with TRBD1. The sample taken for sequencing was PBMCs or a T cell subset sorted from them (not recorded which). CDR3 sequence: CASSLEPGGVTGELFF. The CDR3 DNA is TGTGCCAGCAGCTTAGAGCCAGGGGGTGTCACCGGGGAGCTGTTTTTT.